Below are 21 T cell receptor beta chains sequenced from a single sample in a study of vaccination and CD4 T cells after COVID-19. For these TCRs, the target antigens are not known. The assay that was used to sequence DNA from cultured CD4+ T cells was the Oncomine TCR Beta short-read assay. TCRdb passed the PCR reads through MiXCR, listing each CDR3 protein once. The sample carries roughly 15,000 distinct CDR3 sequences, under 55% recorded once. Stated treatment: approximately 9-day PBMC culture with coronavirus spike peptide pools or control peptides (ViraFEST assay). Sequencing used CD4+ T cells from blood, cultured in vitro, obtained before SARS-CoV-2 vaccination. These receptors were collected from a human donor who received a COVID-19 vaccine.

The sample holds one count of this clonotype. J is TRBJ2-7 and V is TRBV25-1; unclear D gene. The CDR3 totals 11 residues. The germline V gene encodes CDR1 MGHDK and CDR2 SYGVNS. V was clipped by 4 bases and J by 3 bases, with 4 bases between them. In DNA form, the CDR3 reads TGTGCCAGCAGTGCCGACTACGAGCAGTACTTC. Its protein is CASSADYEQYF.

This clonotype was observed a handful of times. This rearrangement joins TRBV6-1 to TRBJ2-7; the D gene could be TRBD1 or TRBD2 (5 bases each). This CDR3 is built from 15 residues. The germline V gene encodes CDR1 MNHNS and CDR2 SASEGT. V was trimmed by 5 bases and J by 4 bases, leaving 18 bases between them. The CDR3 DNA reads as TGTGCCAGCAGTCCTGAAGGGACCGACCTATACGAGCAGTACTTC. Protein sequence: CASSPEGTDLYEQYF.

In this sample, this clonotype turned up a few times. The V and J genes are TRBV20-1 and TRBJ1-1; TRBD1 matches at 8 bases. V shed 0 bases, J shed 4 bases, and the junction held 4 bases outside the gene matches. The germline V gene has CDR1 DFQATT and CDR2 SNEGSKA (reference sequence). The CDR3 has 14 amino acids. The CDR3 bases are TGCAGTGCTAGAGATAATGACAGGGGCACTGAAGCTTTCTTT. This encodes CSARDNDRGTEAFF.

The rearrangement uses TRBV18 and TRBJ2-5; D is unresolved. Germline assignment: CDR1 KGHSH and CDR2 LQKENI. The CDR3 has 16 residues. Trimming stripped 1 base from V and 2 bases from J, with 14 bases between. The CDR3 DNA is TGTGCCAGCTCACCACTCTCCCCCTACGTACAAGAGACCCAGTACTTC. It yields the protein CASSPLSPYVQETQYF.

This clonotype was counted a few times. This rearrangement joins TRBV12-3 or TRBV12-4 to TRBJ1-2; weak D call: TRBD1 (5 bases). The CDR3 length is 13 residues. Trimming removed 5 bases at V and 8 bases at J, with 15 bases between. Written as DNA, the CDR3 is TGTGCCAGCAGTCCCCGTAGCAGGGACGGCTACACCTTC. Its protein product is CASSPRSRDGYTF.

The CDR3 region is CASSRDPQGVYSEAFF. In DNA form, the CDR3 reads TGTGCCAGCAGCCGAGACCCACAGGGTGTCTATTCGGAAGCTTTCTTT. This chain uses TRBV6-1 with TRBJ1-1; tentative D call: TRBD1 (6 bases). With 6 bases removed from V and 8 bases from J, the gap between germline ends came to 25 bases. The length of the CDR3 is 16 residues. Per the germline V gene, CDR1 is MNHNS and CDR2 is SASEGT.

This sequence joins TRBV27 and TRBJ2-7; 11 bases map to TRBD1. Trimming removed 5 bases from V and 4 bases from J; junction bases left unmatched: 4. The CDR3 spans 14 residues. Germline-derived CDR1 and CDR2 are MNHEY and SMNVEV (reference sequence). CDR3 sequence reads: CASSRDRGSYEQYF. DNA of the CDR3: TGTGCCAGCAGTCGGGACAGGGGGTCGTACGAGCAGTACTTC.

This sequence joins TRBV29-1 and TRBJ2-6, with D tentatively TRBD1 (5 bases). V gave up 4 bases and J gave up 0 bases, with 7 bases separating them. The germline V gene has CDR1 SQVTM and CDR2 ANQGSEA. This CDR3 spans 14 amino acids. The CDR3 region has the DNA TGCAGCGTTGGGGGCCTCTCTGGGGCCAACGTCCTGACTTTC. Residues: CSVGGLSGANVLTF.

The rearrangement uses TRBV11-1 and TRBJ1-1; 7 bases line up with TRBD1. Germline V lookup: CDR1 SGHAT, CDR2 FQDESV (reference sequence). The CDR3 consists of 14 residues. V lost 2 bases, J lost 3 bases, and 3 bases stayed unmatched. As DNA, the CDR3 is TGTGCCAGCAGCTTAACAGGGGCGGACACTGAAGCTTTCTTT. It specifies CASSLTGADTEAFF.

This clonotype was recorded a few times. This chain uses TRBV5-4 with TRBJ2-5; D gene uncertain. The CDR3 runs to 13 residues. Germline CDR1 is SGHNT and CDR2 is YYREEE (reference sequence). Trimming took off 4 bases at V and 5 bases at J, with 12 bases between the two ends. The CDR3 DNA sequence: TGTGCCAGCAGCCTGGAGCGAGTTGAGACCCAGTACTTC. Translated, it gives CASSLERVETQYF.

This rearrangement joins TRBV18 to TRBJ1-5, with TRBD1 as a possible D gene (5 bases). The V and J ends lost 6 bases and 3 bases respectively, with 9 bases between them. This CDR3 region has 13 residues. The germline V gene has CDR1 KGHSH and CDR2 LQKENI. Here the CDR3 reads CASSGDPNQPQHF. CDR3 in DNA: TGTGCCAGCTCGGGGGATCCCAATCAGCCCCAGCATTTT.

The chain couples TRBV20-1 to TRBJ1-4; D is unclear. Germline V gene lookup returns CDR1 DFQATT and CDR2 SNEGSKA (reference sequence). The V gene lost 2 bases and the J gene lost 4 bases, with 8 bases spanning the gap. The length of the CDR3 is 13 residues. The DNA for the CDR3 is TGCAGTGCTAGAAGCGGATTTAATGAAAAACTGTTTTTT. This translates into CSARSGFNEKLFF.

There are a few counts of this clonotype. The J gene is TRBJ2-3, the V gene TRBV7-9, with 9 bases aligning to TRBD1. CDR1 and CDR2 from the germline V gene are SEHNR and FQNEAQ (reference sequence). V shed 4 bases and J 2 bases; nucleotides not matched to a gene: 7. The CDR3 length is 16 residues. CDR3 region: CASSSMDRGHTDTQYF. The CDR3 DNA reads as TGTGCCAGCAGCTCTATGGACAGGGGCCACACAGATACGCAGTATTTT.

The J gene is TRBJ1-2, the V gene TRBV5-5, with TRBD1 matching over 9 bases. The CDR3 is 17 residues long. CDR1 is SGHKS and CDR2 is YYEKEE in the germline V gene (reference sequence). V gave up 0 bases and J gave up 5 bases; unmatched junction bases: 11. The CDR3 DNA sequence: TGTGCCAGCAGCTTGGCGGGACAGGGAATGGAATGGTATGGCTACACCTTC. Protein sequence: CASSLAGQGMEWYGYTF.

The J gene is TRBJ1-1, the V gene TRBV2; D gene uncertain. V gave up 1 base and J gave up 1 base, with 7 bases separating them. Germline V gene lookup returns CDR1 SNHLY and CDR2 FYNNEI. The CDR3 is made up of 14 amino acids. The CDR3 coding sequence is TGTGCCAGCAGTGAAGGGGCAGGGAACACTGAAGCTTTCTTT. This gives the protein CASSEGAGNTEAFF.

The CDR3 loop reads CSANDANTDTQYF. CDR3 nucleotide sequence: TGCAGTGCAAATGACGCAAACACAGATACGCAGTATTTT. J is TRBJ2-3 and V is TRBV20-1; no clear D. With 6 bases removed from V and 2 bases from J, the gap between germline ends came to 12 bases. Per germline, CDR1 DFQATT and CDR2 SNEGSKA (reference sequence). This CDR3 contains 13 residues.

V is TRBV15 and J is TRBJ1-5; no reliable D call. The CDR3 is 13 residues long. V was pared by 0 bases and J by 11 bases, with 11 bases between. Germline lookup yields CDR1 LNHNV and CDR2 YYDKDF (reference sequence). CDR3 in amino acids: CATSRDADGTQHF. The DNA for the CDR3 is TGTGCCACCAGCAGAGATGCTGACGGGACCCAGCATTTT. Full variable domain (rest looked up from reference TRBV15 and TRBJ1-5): DAMVIQNPRYQVTQFGKPVTLSCSQTLNHNVMYWYQQKSSQAPKLLFHYYDKDFNNEADTPDNFQSRRPNTSFCFLDIRSPGLGDTAMYLCATSRDADGTQHFGDGTRLSIL.

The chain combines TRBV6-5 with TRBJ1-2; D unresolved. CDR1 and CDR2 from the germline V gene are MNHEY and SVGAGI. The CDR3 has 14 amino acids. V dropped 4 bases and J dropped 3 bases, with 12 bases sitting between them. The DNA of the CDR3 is TGTGCCAGCAGTTCCCGCGGGTTCCACTATGGCTACACCTTC. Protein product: CASSSRGFHYGYTF.

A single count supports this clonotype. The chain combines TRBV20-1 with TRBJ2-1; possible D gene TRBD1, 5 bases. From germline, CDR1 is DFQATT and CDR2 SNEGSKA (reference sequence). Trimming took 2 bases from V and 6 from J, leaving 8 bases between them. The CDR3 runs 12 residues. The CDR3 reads CSARLGPNEQFF. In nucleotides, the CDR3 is TGCAGTGCTAGATTGGGGCCCAATGAGCAGTTCTTC.

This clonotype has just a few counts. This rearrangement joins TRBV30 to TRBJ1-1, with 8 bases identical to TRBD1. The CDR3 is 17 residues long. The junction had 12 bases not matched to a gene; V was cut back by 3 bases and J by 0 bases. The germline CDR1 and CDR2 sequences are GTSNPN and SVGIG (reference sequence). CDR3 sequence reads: CAWRVRVGTGMNTEAFF. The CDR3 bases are TGTGCCTGGAGAGTACGGGTAGGGACAGGTATGAACACTGAAGCTTTCTTT. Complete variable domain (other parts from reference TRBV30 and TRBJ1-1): SQTIHQWPATLVQPVGSPLSLECTVEGTSNPNLYWYRQAAGRGLQLLFYSVGIGQISSEVPQNLSASRPQDRQFILSSKKLLLSDSGFYLCAWRVRVGTGMNTEAFFGQGTRLTVV.

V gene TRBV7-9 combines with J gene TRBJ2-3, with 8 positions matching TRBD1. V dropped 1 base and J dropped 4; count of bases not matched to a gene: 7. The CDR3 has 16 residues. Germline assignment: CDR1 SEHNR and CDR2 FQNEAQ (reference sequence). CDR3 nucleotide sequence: TGTGCCAGCAGCTTAGTTGCAGGGGGCGCATCAGATACGCAGTATTTT. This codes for CASSLVAGGASDTQYF.